This T cell receptor (beta chain) was sequenced for a study of T cell responses to AZD1222 COVID-19 vaccine. About the study: Both about-4-week and about-12-week second-dose recipients were combined. General study results and limits: Unmutated variant regions reportedly attract nearly half of all spike-specific TCRs. The study found Spike-specific TCR breadth and depth rose after two AZD1222 doses. The donor group comprised mostly white British people and more females; the analysis possibly underestimated clonal diversity.

This clone was recorded a few times. No antigen is known for it. The data were produced by immunoSEQ multiplex PCR, yet TCRdb's version contains in-frame clones alone and is incomplete. The data show roughly 120,000 clones, 87% seen once. The sequence was obtained from an adult in good health. The sample here was peripheral blood, taken on day 0 of AZD1222 vaccination.

This chain's CDR3 is CASRVGQGYGYTF. The CDR3 nucleotides read TGTGCCAGCAGAGTCGGACAGGGCTATGGCTACACCTTC. The rearrangement joins TRBV27 to TRBJ1-2; 8 bases fit TRBD1. Per the germline V gene, CDR1 is MNHEY and CDR2 is SMNVEV (reference sequence). The CDR3 totals 13 residues. The V and J ends lost 6 bases and 4 bases, in that order; junction bases with no gene match: 4.